This is a list of T cell receptor beta chains from one sample in a study of blood T cells in healthy people across ages. TCRdb independently ran MiXCR on the 5' RACE reads; one entry per CDR3 protein. Of roughly 900,000 distinct CDR3 sequences in the sample, about 48% were seen once. Material: blood. Every receptor here comes from a man in his thirties or forties in good health. Both conserved end residues are part of each CDR3. Fields, in order: D gene, J gene, V gene, clone size, CDR3 protein, CDR3 DNA. D genes are given only for firm matches. The size entry is marked missing in some rows and otherwise reads once, few, many or a size class.

D gene: TRBD2; J gene: TRBJ2-1; V gene: TRBV27; clone size: -; CDR3 protein: CASSFSSSGVGQFF; CDR3 DNA: TGTGCCAGCAGTTTCTCCTCTAGCGGGGTGGGGCAGTTCTTC
D gene: -; J gene: TRBJ2-3; V gene: TRBV7-2; clone size: few; CDR3 protein: CASSLVKPGVSTDTQYF; CDR3 DNA: TGTGCCAGCAGCTTAGTCAAACCGGGGGTTAGCACAGATACGCAGTATTTT
D gene: -; J gene: TRBJ2-5; V gene: TRBV3-1; clone size: -; CDR3 protein: CASSPGRLRETQYF; CDR3 DNA: TGTGCCAGCAGCCCCGGACGGCTACGAGAGACCCAGTACTTC
D gene: -; J gene: TRBJ1-5; V gene: TRBV7-9; clone size: few; CDR3 protein: CASSLSEGEPQHF; CDR3 DNA: TGTGCCAGCAGCTTATCCGAGGGAGAGCCCCAGCATTTT
D gene: TRBD1; J gene: TRBJ1-2; V gene: TRBV20-1; clone size: once; CDR3 protein: CSARLRDRGPANYGYTF; CDR3 DNA: TGCAGTGCCCGACTCCGGGACAGGGGGCCAGCTAACTATGGCTACACCTTC
D gene: -; J gene: TRBJ2-3; V gene: TRBV20-1; clone size: few; CDR3 protein: CSARKSTDTQYF; CDR3 DNA: TGCAGTGCTAGGAAAAGCACAGATACGCAGTATTTT
D gene: TRBD1; J gene: TRBJ2-4; V gene: TRBV7-2; clone size: -; CDR3 protein: CASSSSRQGIQYF; CDR3 DNA: TGTGCCAGCAGCTCCTCCCGACAGGGCATCCAGTACTTC
D gene: TRBD1; J gene: TRBJ1-2; V gene: TRBV7-2; clone size: few; CDR3 protein: CASSLNRGGPLYGYTF; CDR3 DNA: TGTGCCAGCAGCTTGAACAGGGGGGGGCCTCTTTATGGCTACACCTTC
D gene: TRBD1; J gene: TRBJ2-2; V gene: TRBV10-3; clone size: -; CDR3 protein: CAISGGQGHGELFF; CDR3 DNA: TGTGCCATCAGTGGGGGACAGGGACACGGGGAGCTGTTTTTT
D gene: TRBD2; J gene: TRBJ2-1; V gene: TRBV7-2; clone size: many; CDR3 protein: CASSLRGGNNEQFF; CDR3 DNA: TGTGCCAGCAGCTTACGGGGGGGCAACAATGAGCAGTTCTTC
D gene: -; J gene: TRBJ1-1; V gene: TRBV5-5; clone size: -; CDR3 protein: CASSALDGGIAFF; CDR3 DNA: TGTGCCAGCAGCGCACTGGATGGGGGTATAGCTTTCTTT
D gene: TRBD1; J gene: TRBJ2-3; V gene: TRBV5-6; clone size: -; CDR3 protein: CASSLLGQGVDTQYF; CDR3 DNA: TGTGCCAGCAGCTTGTTGGGACAGGGGGTAGATACGCAGTATTTT
D gene: -; J gene: TRBJ2-1; V gene: TRBV11-2; clone size: -; CDR3 protein: CASSLLESNSYNEQFF; CDR3 DNA: TGTGCCAGCAGCTTATTGGAGTCTAACTCCTACAATGAGCAGTTCTTC
D gene: TRBD1; J gene: TRBJ1-2; V gene: TRBV12-3/TRBV12-4; clone size: -; CDR3 protein: CASSATLGQALYGYTF; CDR3 DNA: TGTGCCAGCAGTGCAACCCTGGGACAGGCGTTATATGGCTACACCTTC
D gene: -; J gene: TRBJ2-7; V gene: TRBV20-1; clone size: -; CDR3 protein: CSAIRGYEQYF; CDR3 DNA: TGCAGTGCTATCAGGGGCTACGAGCAGTACTTC
D gene: -; J gene: TRBJ2-5; V gene: TRBV4-3; clone size: -; CDR3 protein: CASSQGAGRQETQYF; CDR3 DNA: TGCGCCAGCAGCCAAGGGGCAGGCAGGCAAGAGACCCAGTACTTC
D gene: TRBD1; J gene: TRBJ2-7; V gene: TRBV6-6; clone size: once; CDR3 protein: CASSYGTGDEQYF; CDR3 DNA: TGTGCCAGCAGTTACGGGACAGGGGACGAGCAGTACTTC
D gene: -; J gene: TRBJ2-1; V gene: TRBV25-1; clone size: few; CDR3 protein: CASSETFRGGNEQFF; CDR3 DNA: TGTGCCAGCAGTGAAACTTTCAGAGGCGGCAATGAGCAGTTCTTC
D gene: -; J gene: TRBJ2-7; V gene: TRBV2; clone size: -; CDR3 protein: CASTPLQDSSYEQYF; CDR3 DNA: TGTGCCAGCACCCCGCTGCAGGACTCCAGCTACGAGCAGTACTTC
D gene: TRBD2; J gene: TRBJ2-1; V gene: TRBV7-2; clone size: -; CDR3 protein: CTSSLGASGGDEQFF; CDR3 DNA: TGTACCAGCAGCTTAGGGGCTAGCGGGGGGGATGAGCAGTTCTTC
D gene: -; J gene: TRBJ2-3; V gene: TRBV4-3; clone size: once; CDR3 protein: CASSGQGLLGADTQYF; CDR3 DNA: TGCGCCAGCAGCGGCCAGGGACTTCTGGGGGCAGATACGCAGTATTTT
D gene: TRBD2; J gene: TRBJ2-7; V gene: TRBV20-1; clone size: -; CDR3 protein: CSAWTASGSSYEQYF; CDR3 DNA: TGCAGTGCGTGGACCGCTAGCGGGAGCTCCTACGAGCAGTACTTC
D gene: -; J gene: TRBJ2-5; V gene: TRBV10-3; clone size: -; CDR3 protein: CAISVWQGQDQETQYF; CDR3 DNA: TGTGCCATCAGTGTATGGCAGGGCCAGGACCAAGAGACCCAGTACTTC
D gene: TRBD2; J gene: TRBJ2-2; V gene: TRBV7-9; clone size: -; CDR3 protein: CASGLAVKVGELFF; CDR3 DNA: TGTGCCAGCGGACTAGCGGTCAAAGTGGGGGAGCTGTTTTTT
D gene: TRBD2; J gene: TRBJ2-3; V gene: TRBV2; clone size: few; CDR3 protein: CASSERLAGTDTQYF; CDR3 DNA: TGTGCCAGCAGTGAAAGACTAGCGGGGACAGATACGCAGTATTTT
D gene: -; J gene: TRBJ1-2; V gene: TRBV6-5; clone size: -; CDR3 protein: CASSYGSAANYSYTF; CDR3 DNA: TGTGCCAGCAGTTACGGTTCAGCAGCTAACTATAGCTACACCTTC
D gene: TRBD1; J gene: TRBJ1-2; V gene: TRBV6-5; clone size: few; CDR3 protein: CASSRGTAANYGYTF; CDR3 DNA: TGTGCCAGCAGTCGCGGGACAGCTGCTAACTATGGCTACACCTTC
D gene: -; J gene: TRBJ2-7; V gene: TRBV3-1; clone size: -; CDR3 protein: CASSQRLTAGSEQYF; CDR3 DNA: TGTGCCAGCAGCCAACGTTTAACGGCCGGATCCGAGCAGTACTTC
D gene: -; J gene: TRBJ1-5; V gene: TRBV20-1; clone size: once; CDR3 protein: CSARALMGNQPQHF; CDR3 DNA: TGCAGTGCTAGAGCCCTGATGGGGAATCAGCCCCAGCATTTT
D gene: -; J gene: TRBJ2-2; V gene: TRBV28; clone size: few; CDR3 protein: CASRQGRLLNTGELFF; CDR3 DNA: TGTGCCAGCAGGCAGGGCCGCTTGTTGAACACCGGGGAGCTGTTTTTT
D gene: -; J gene: TRBJ2-7; V gene: TRBV7-9; clone size: -; CDR3 protein: CASSLVTGTSYEQYF; CDR3 DNA: TGTGCCAGCAGCTTAGTGACCGGGACGTCCTACGAGCAGTACTTC
D gene: -; J gene: TRBJ1-5; V gene: TRBV7-4; clone size: -; CDR3 protein: CASSPSNWGNQPQHF; CDR3 DNA: TGTGCCAGCAGCCCCTCCAACTGGGGCAATCAGCCCCAGCATTTT
D gene: TRBD1; J gene: TRBJ1-2; V gene: TRBV4-3; clone size: -; CDR3 protein: CASSQEFGQGQGYTF; CDR3 DNA: TGCGCCAGCAGCCAAGAATTCGGACAGGGGCAAGGCTACACCTTC
D gene: -; J gene: TRBJ1-2; V gene: TRBV6-2/TRBV6-3; clone size: few; CDR3 protein: CASSYRAPSGGYTF; CDR3 DNA: TGTGCCAGCAGTTACCGGGCCCCCTCGGGCGGCTACACCTTC
D gene: -; J gene: TRBJ2-5; V gene: TRBV4-1; clone size: -; CDR3 protein: CASSHGTGLQETQYF; CDR3 DNA: TGCGCCAGCAGCCACGGCACTGGGCTACAAGAGACCCAGTACTTC
D gene: -; J gene: TRBJ1-2; V gene: TRBV25-1; clone size: -; CDR3 protein: CASSDHLCYGYTF; CDR3 DNA: TGTGCCAGCAGTGACCACCTATGCTATGGCTACACCTTC
D gene: -; J gene: TRBJ2-1; V gene: TRBV3-1; clone size: -; CDR3 protein: CASSQGWGAFDEQFF; CDR3 DNA: TGTGCCAGCAGCCAAGGATGGGGGGCCTTCGATGAGCAGTTCTTC
D gene: -; J gene: TRBJ1-2; V gene: TRBV29-1; clone size: few; CDR3 protein: CSVVTVRGGYTF; CDR3 DNA: TGCAGCGTTGTAACAGTCCGAGGTGGCTACACCTTC
D gene: TRBD1; J gene: TRBJ2-7; V gene: TRBV9; clone size: many; CDR3 protein: CASSVAGQDSYEQYF; CDR3 DNA: TGTGCCAGCAGCGTAGCGGGACAGGATTCCTACGAGCAGTACTTC
D gene: TRBD1; J gene: TRBJ1-2; V gene: TRBV4-1; clone size: few; CDR3 protein: CASSQDLGQGYGYTF; CDR3 DNA: TGCGCCAGCAGCCAAGATTTAGGACAGGGCTATGGCTACACCTTC
D gene: -; J gene: TRBJ2-2; V gene: TRBV6-2/TRBV6-3; clone size: -; CDR3 protein: CASTHMRDENRELFF; CDR3 DNA: TGTGCCAGCACCCACATGCGGGATGAGAACCGGGAGCTGTTTTTT
D gene: -; J gene: TRBJ2-1; V gene: TRBV6-1; clone size: -; CDR3 protein: CASSDLANEQFF; CDR3 DNA: TGTGCCAGCAGTGACCTGGCCAATGAGCAGTTCTTC
D gene: TRBD1; J gene: TRBJ1-5; V gene: TRBV12-3/TRBV12-4; clone size: -; CDR3 protein: CASRPGTDNQPQHF; CDR3 DNA: TGTGCCAGCAGACCCGGGACAGACAATCAGCCCCAGCATTTT
D gene: -; J gene: TRBJ2-7; V gene: TRBV7-2; clone size: -; CDR3 protein: CASSLQGTSYEQYF; CDR3 DNA: TGTGCCAGCAGCTTGCAGGGCACGTCCTACGAGCAGTACTTC
D gene: TRBD1; J gene: TRBJ1-6; V gene: TRBV5-1; clone size: -; CDR3 protein: CASSFSYRGSSYNSPLHF; CDR3 DNA: TGCGCCAGCAGCTTTTCCTACAGGGGAAGCTCCTATAATTCACCCCTCCACTTT
D gene: -; J gene: TRBJ1-1; V gene: TRBV20-1; clone size: few; CDR3 protein: CSARVTEAFF; CDR3 DNA: TGCAGTGCTAGAGTTACTGAAGCTTTCTTT
D gene: TRBD1; J gene: TRBJ2-7; V gene: TRBV6-2/TRBV6-3; clone size: -; CDR3 protein: CASRDPGQGSYERYF; CDR3 DNA: TGTGCCAGCAGGGACCCGGGACAGGGGTCCTACGAGCGGTACTTC
D gene: -; J gene: TRBJ2-3; V gene: TRBV14; clone size: -; CDR3 protein: CTSSQVLGGRTQYF; CDR3 DNA: TGTACCAGCAGCCAAGTCTTAGGGGGAAGAACGCAGTATTTT
D gene: -; J gene: TRBJ2-7; V gene: TRBV20-1; clone size: -; CDR3 protein: CSARFRLTYEQYF; CDR3 DNA: TGCAGTGCTAGGTTCCGTCTCACCTACGAGCAGTACTTC
D gene: -; J gene: TRBJ1-2; V gene: TRBV29-1; clone size: few; CDR3 protein: CSVLMSGEGFSYGYTF; CDR3 DNA: TGCAGCGTCCTAATGTCGGGGGAGGGATTCTCCTATGGCTACACCTTC
D gene: -; J gene: TRBJ2-1; V gene: TRBV29-1; clone size: -; CDR3 protein: CSVPPGLYGRAQFF; CDR3 DNA: TGCAGCGTTCCACCGGGTCTTTATGGTCGGGCCCAGTTCTTC